This T cell receptor (beta chain) comes out of a study of cytomegalovirus exposure and HLA in healthy donors. Study-wide background: About 85 million unique TCRs from HLA-typed donors were held in an early release of data.

The CDR3 spans 16 residues. CDR1 and CDR2 from the germline V gene are SGHTS and YDEGEE. Trimming took off 0 bases at V and 4 bases at J, with 13 bases between the two ends. This clone has only a few counts. Its antigen remains unidentified. Overall study results and limits: CMV serostatus alone was available as immune exposure information. As a later analysis showed, several of the most significant clusters appeared to be linked to common viral pathogens.

In the PCR, 60 Vbeta and 13 Jbeta primers were used. In the original analysis: In a later analysis, roughly 11 million of 65 million to 90 million unique beta chains occurred in at least two donors. Profiled with immunoSEQ multiplex PCR; TCRdb holds only in-frame clones, not every one. V, J and clone size reflect that table, while D and trimming were determined from the DNA. The table includes under 150,000 clones, approximately 68% detected once. Specimen: PBMCs. J is TRBJ1-4 and V is TRBV5-8; a weak D match, TRBD1 (5 bases). This clonotype was obtained from a man under 40 in good health and CMV-seropositive. The CDR3 bases are TGTGCCAGCAGCTTGGCAGGGTCGGCCGGTAATGAAAAACTGTTTTTT. Its protein is CASSLAGSAGNEKLFF.